This TCR beta chain appears in the sequencing data of a study of CD4 T cells in relation to SARS-CoV-2 and coronaviruses. Study-wide background: Of the patients, roughly eight were male, a few female, two Hispanic.

Germline V gene lookup returns CDR1 MDHEN and CDR2 SYDVKM. The trim removed 3 bases at V and 6 bases at J, leaving 7 bases unmatched. The CDR3 is 15 residues long. Using immunoSEQ multiplex PCR, the repertoire was profiled, and TCRdb retains in-frame clones only, with some absent. The sample carries 35,000 to 40,000 clones, roughly 88% recorded once. Sequenced material: memory CD4+ T cells from PBMCs. The V call is TRBV28, the J call TRBJ2-7; 11 bases match TRBD2. This receptor was taken from an adult with COVID-19. The CDR3 DNA reads TGTGCCAGCAGTTTGATCGGGACTAGCGGTCTCGAGCAGTACTTC. It yields the protein CASSLIGTSGLEQYF. Supplemented by reference TRBV28 and TRBJ2-7, the full variable domain reads DVKVTQSSRYLVKRTGEKVFLECVQDMDHENMFWYRQDPGLGLRLIYFSYDVKMKEKGDIPEGYSVSREKKERFSLILESASTNQTSMYLCASSLIGTSGLEQYFGPGTRLTVT.